This passage covers 10 T cell receptor beta chains from one sample sequenced in a study of T cell repertoires in cytomegalovirus infection. Each CDR3 protein is one row after TCRdb ran MiXCR on the reads. The table shows roughly 180,000 distinct CDR3 sequences, with approximately 18% occurring only once. What was sequenced was CD8+ T cells from PBMCs. The receptors were sampled from a human donor in good health (CMV status not recorded). Some clones in this sample may be carry-over from other donors' samples.

J is TRBJ1-5 and V is TRBV28; no reliable D call. This CDR3 comprises 14 residues. Trimming cost V 5 bases and J 1 base, with 9 bases left between them. Looked up from germline, CDR1 is MDHEN and CDR2 is SYDVKM. Written as DNA, the CDR3 is TGTGCCAGCAGTGCAGTCGAAAGCAATCAGCCCCAGCATTTT. This sequence encodes CASSAVESNQPQHF. The whole variable domain, remainder taken from reference TRBV28 and TRBJ1-5, is DVKVTQSSRYLVKRTGEKVFLECVQDMDHENMFWYRQDPGLGLRLIYFSYDVKMKEKGDIPEGYSVSREKKERFSLILESASTNQTSMYLCASSAVESNQPQHFGDGTRLSIL.

This clonotype has more than one count but fewer than ten. The genes are TRBV6-6 and TRBJ1-1, with TRBD1 matching over 7 bases. The germline CDR1 and CDR2 sequences are MNHNY and SVGAGI (reference sequence). The junction had 19 bases not matched to a gene; V was cut back by 3 bases and J by 3 bases. This CDR3 comprises 19 residues. The CDR3 sequence is CASSYAPFRDRVRDTEAFF. The CDR3 DNA follows: TGTGCCAGCAGTTATGCGCCCTTCCGGGACAGAGTTCGGGACACTGAAGCTTTCTTT.

The rearrangement links TRBV11-2 to TRBJ2-7, with a tentative D call TRBD2 (6 bases). The CDR3 has 14 residues. V gave up 2 bases and J gave up 2 bases, with 10 bases separating them. Germline V gene data show CDR1 as SGHAT and CDR2 as FQNNGV. The DNA of the CDR3 is TGTGCCAGCAGCTTATATGCGGGGACCTACGAGCAGTACTTC. It codes for CASSLYAGTYEQYF. The full variable domain, with the rest looked up from reference TRBV11-2 and TRBJ2-7, is EAGVAQSPRYKIIEKRQSVAFWCNPISGHATLYWYQQILGQGPKLLIQFQNNGVVDDSQLPKDRFSAERLKGVDSTLKIQPAKLEDSAVYLCASSLYAGTYEQYFGPGTRLTVT.

This clonotype was seen a few times. The V gene is TRBV27, the J gene TRBJ2-7; possibly TRBD1 for D (6 bases). CDR1 MNHEY and CDR2 SMNVEV come from the germline V gene (reference sequence). This CDR3 is built from 16 residues. V was trimmed by 5 bases and J by 0 bases, leaving 17 bases between them. Here the CDR3 reads CASSPGAFSPSYEQYF. The CDR3 coding sequence is TGTGCCAGCAGTCCAGGGGCATTTTCCCCCTCCTACGAGCAGTACTTC.

V usage is TRBV29-1 and J usage is TRBJ1-1; TRBD1 is a possible D gene (6 bases). V was pared by 7 bases and J by 0 bases, with 12 bases between. Germline V gene data show CDR1 as SQVTM and CDR2 as ANQGSEA. The CDR3 has 13 amino acids. CDR3 sequence (DNA): TGCAGCGCAGCGGACAGATTGAACACTGAAGCTTTCTTT. It is translated as CSAADRLNTEAFF.

The chain recombines TRBV6-4 with TRBJ1-1; 12 bases match TRBD1. Germline V gene sequence: CDR1 MRHNA, CDR2 SNTAGT. J gave up 4 bases and V 5 bases, and 5 bases lay outside the gene matches. This CDR3 has 15 amino acids. The CDR3 DNA reads TGTGCCAGCAGTCCCGGGACAGGGGGCGGCACTGAAGCTTTCTTT. Protein product: CASSPGTGGGTEAFF.

V gene TRBV12-3 or TRBV12-4 combines with J gene TRBJ2-7; weak D call: TRBD2 (5 bases). The CDR3 has 14 amino acids. V was clipped by 8 bases and J by 3 bases, with 17 bases between them. CDR3 sequence reads: CASGGGPFGYEQYF. The DNA of the CDR3 is TGTGCCAGCGGAGGCGGGCCGTTCGGCTACGAGCAGTACTTC.

This clonotype was seen a few times. The V gene is TRBV28, the J gene TRBJ2-5, with TRBD2 as a possible D gene (6 bases). Germline V gene lookup returns CDR1 MDHEN and CDR2 SYDVKM. This CDR3 region has 15 residues. Between the trimmed V and J ends, which lost 5 bases and 1 base, there was a span of 14 bases. The CDR3 reads CASSDQGAGQETQYF. DNA of the CDR3: TGTGCCAGCAGTGACCAGGGAGCGGGCCAAGAGACCCAGTACTTC. The full variable domain, in which reference TRBV28 and TRBJ2-5 provide the parts outside the CDR3, is DVKVTQSSRYLVKRTGEKVFLECVQDMDHENMFWYRQDPGLGLRLIYFSYDVKMKEKGDIPEGYSVSREKKERFSLILESASTNQTSMYLCASSDQGAGQETQYFGPGTRLLVL.

The chain employs TRBV7-2 and TRBJ1-2; D is perhaps TRBD1 (5 bases). Germline loops: CDR1 SGHTA, CDR2 FQGNSA. This CDR3 has 14 residues. Deletions cut 10 bases from V and 2 bases from J, with 17 bases between. CDR3 nucleotide sequence: TGTGCCACAACGGGGCAGGGAGCAAACTATGGCTACACCTTC. This codes for CATTGQGANYGYTF.

This chain uses TRBV28 with TRBJ2-1; 11 bases agree with TRBD2. The trim removed 2 bases at V and 7 bases at J, leaving 7 bases unmatched. This CDR3 has 16 amino acids. Germline assignment: CDR1 MDHEN and CDR2 SYDVKM. Written as DNA, the CDR3 is TGTGCCAGCAGTTTAAGGGGACTAGCGGTGGAGAATGAGCAGTTCTTC. It specifies CASSLRGLAVENEQFF.